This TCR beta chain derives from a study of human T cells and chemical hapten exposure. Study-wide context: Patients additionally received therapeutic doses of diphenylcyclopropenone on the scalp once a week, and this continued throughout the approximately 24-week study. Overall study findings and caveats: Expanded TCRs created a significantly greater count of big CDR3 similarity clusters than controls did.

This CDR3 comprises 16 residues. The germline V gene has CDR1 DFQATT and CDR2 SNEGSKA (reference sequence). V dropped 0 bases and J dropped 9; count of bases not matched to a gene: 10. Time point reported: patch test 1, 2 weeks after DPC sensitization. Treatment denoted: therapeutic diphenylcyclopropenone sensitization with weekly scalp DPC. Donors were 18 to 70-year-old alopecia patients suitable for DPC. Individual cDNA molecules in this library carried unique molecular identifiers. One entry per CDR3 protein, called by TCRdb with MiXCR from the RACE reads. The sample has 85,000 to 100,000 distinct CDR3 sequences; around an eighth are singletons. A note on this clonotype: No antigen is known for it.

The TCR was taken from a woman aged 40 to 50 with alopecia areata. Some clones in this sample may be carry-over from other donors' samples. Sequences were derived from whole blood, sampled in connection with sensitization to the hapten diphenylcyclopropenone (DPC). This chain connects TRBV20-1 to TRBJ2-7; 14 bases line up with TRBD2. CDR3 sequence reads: CSARDLGLAGGWGQYF. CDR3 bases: TGCAGTGCTAGAGATCTCGGACTAGCGGGAGGTTGGGGGCAGTACTTC.